This T cell receptor beta chain derives from a study of blood T cell repertoires in COVID-19. About the study: Italy, Spain and the United States were the sources of the convalescent and acute COVID-19 samples. PBMCs, B-cell-depleted T cells, or T cells provided the cDNA or gDNA that made up the material.

Source study methods: Using reference gene primer amplification, nucleated cell counts were estimated. TCRdb's copy holds only in-frame clones and misses some; the assay was immunoSEQ multiplex PCR. V and J calls and clone size come straight from that table; D and trimming were deduced from the DNA. The table lists 99,000 or so clones, around 87% of them singletons. The CDR3 contains 17 residues. Trimming removed 4 bases from V and 4 bases from J; junction bases left unmatched: 15. The germline CDR1 and CDR2 sequences are LNHDA and SQIVND (reference sequence). This chain connects TRBV19 to TRBJ1-2; 7 bases are shared with TRBD1. The sample comprised peripheral blood. The origin of this receptor is a man between 45 and 60 years old with acute or convalescent COVID-19. The CDR3 DNA sequence: TGTGCCAGTAGTAAACGGGACAGCTCAAAAGGGCTCTATGGCTACACCTTC. This sequence encodes CASSKRDSSKGLYGYTF.